Listed below are T cell receptor beta chains from one sample, sequenced in a study of blood T cell repertoires in COVID-19. Assay: immunoSEQ multiplex PCR; the TCRdb copy retains only in-frame clones and omits some. The sample includes 55,000 to 80,000 clones, about 74% seen only once; the top ten take 28%. Sequencing was performed on peripheral blood. All receptors come from a woman aged 80 or older with acute or convalescent COVID-19. Both conserved end residues are part of each CDR3. The D gene is left open where the match is weak. Size tells how often a clone was seen (once, few, many) or the class of an expanded clone, and some rows leave it out.

abundance: -; v_gene: TRBV28; d_gene: -; j_gene: TRBJ1-2; CDR3aa: CASIPLPDRAYGYTF; CDR3nt: TGTGCCAGCATCCCATTACCCGACAGAGCCTATGGCTACACCTTC
abundance: -; v_gene: TRBV6-2/TRBV6-3; d_gene: TRBD1; j_gene: TRBJ2-5; CDR3aa: CASSYFHRDRTQETQYF; CDR3nt: TGTGCCAGCAGTTATTTTCACCGGGACAGGACTCAAGAGACCCAGTACTTC
abundance: -; v_gene: TRBV7-2; d_gene: -; j_gene: TRBJ2-2; CDR3aa: CASSLGAVGYTGELFF; CDR3nt: TGTGCCAGCAGCTTAGGTGCGGTAGGATACACCGGGGAGCTGTTTTTT
abundance: -; v_gene: TRBV2; d_gene: TRBD2; j_gene: TRBJ2-7; CDR3aa: CASSEGGLASQYEQYF; CDR3nt: TGTGCCAGCAGTGAAGGCGGACTAGCATCTCAATACGAGCAGTACTTC
abundance: -; v_gene: TRBV7-8; d_gene: TRBD2; j_gene: TRBJ2-7; CDR3aa: CASSRSLAGTHEQYF; CDR3nt: TGTGCCAGCAGCCGTTCACTAGCGGGAACCCACGAGCAGTACTTC
abundance: -; v_gene: TRBV29-1; d_gene: -; j_gene: TRBJ1-2; CDR3aa: CSEVRGMSGYTF; CDR3nt: TGCAGCGAGGTCAGGGGTATGAGCGGCTACACCTTC
abundance: -; v_gene: TRBV28; d_gene: TRBD1; j_gene: TRBJ1-4; CDR3aa: CASRSTGTNEKLFF; CDR3nt: TGTGCCAGCAGGTCGACAGGGACTAATGAAAAACTGTTTTTT
abundance: once; v_gene: TRBV5-6; d_gene: TRBD1; j_gene: TRBJ2-5; CDR3aa: CASSHLQGTGETQYF; CDR3nt: TGTGCCAGCAGCCACCTACAGGGGACCGGGGAGACCCAGTACTTC
abundance: -; v_gene: TRBV6-5; d_gene: TRBD1; j_gene: TRBJ1-2; CDR3aa: CASRNSRTGGYGYTF; CDR3nt: TGTGCCAGCAGAAACAGCCGGACAGGGGGCTACGGCTACACCTTC
abundance: once; v_gene: TRBV4-3; d_gene: -; j_gene: TRBJ1-2; CDR3aa: CASSPQPGYNYGYTF; CDR3nt: TGCGCCAGCAGCCCGCAGCCGGGTTACAACTATGGCTACACCTTC
abundance: -; v_gene: TRBV11-2; d_gene: TRBD1; j_gene: TRBJ2-7; CDR3aa: CASSKGTGGTYEQYF; CDR3nt: TGTGCCAGCAGTAAAGGGACAGGGGGTACCTACGAGCAGTACTTC
abundance: -; v_gene: TRBV7-2; d_gene: -; j_gene: TRBJ1-2; CDR3aa: CASSLGSRIEGYTF; CDR3nt: TGTGCCAGCAGCTTAGGTTCGCGAATTGAAGGCTACACCTTC
abundance: once; v_gene: TRBV19; d_gene: TRBD1; j_gene: TRBJ2-7; CDR3aa: CASSTKRGPLTNEQYF; CDR3nt: TGTGCCAGTAGTACCAAGAGGGGGCCGCTGACCAACGAGCAGTACTTC
abundance: once; v_gene: TRBV6-6; d_gene: -; j_gene: TRBJ2-2; CDR3aa: CASTPLGGTNTGELFF; CDR3nt: TGTGCCAGCACCCCCCTTGGGGGGACGAACACCGGGGAGCTGTTTTTT
abundance: -; v_gene: TRBV5-1; d_gene: TRBD2; j_gene: TRBJ2-5; CDR3aa: CASQRTAGETGAQYF; CDR3nt: TGCGCCAGCCAACGGACAGCGGGAGAAACGGGGGCCCAGTACTTC
abundance: -; v_gene: TRBV11-2; d_gene: -; j_gene: TRBJ1-1; CDR3aa: CASSLGIRGEAFF; CDR3nt: TGTGCCAGCAGCTTAGGGATCAGGGGTGAAGCTTTCTTT
abundance: -; v_gene: TRBV7-6; d_gene: -; j_gene: TRBJ2-5; CDR3aa: CASSSQGGEGAQYF; CDR3nt: TGTGCCAGCAGCTCACAGGGGGGGGAAGGGGCCCAGTACTTC
abundance: -; v_gene: TRBV5-8; d_gene: -; j_gene: TRBJ2-1; CDR3aa: CASSFLAEWSYNEQFF; CDR3nt: TGTGCCAGCAGCTTTTTAGCAGAGTGGTCATACAATGAGCAGTTCTTC
abundance: few; v_gene: TRBV13; d_gene: TRBD2; j_gene: TRBJ2-2; CDR3aa: CASSLRLAGNTGELFF; CDR3nt: TGTGCCAGCAGCTTAAGGCTAGCGGGAAACACCGGGGAGCTGTTTTTT
abundance: few; v_gene: TRBV29-1; d_gene: TRBD1; j_gene: TRBJ1-1; CDR3aa: CSADRDYTEAFF; CDR3nt: TGCAGCGCCGACAGGGATTACACTGAAGCTTTCTTT
abundance: -; v_gene: TRBV7-2; d_gene: -; j_gene: TRBJ1-5; CDR3aa: CASSLGRVRGNQPQHF; CDR3nt: TGTGCCAGCAGCTTAGGACGCGTTCGGGGCAATCAGCCCCAGCATTTT
abundance: -; v_gene: TRBV11-2; d_gene: TRBD2; j_gene: TRBJ2-1; CDR3aa: CASSATSGIYNEQFF; CDR3nt: TGTGCCAGCAGCGCGACTAGCGGGATCTACAATGAGCAGTTCTTC
abundance: -; v_gene: TRBV3-1/TRBV3-2; d_gene: TRBD2; j_gene: TRBJ2-7; CDR3aa: CASRRGAGAYEQYF; CDR3nt: TGTGCCAGCAGGCGGGGGGCCGGCGCCTACGAGCAGTACTTC
abundance: -; v_gene: TRBV10-3; d_gene: -; j_gene: TRBJ2-7; CDR3aa: CAISADSRNYEQYF; CDR3nt: TGTGCCATCAGTGCAGATAGCCGGAACTACGAGCAGTACTTC
abundance: -; v_gene: TRBV25-1; d_gene: -; j_gene: TRBJ2-5; CDR3aa: CASRTGETQYF; CDR3nt: TGTGCCAGCCGCACGGGGGAGACCCAGTACTTC